Listed here are 24 T cell receptor beta chains from one sample, sequenced in a study of human T cells and chemical hapten exposure (dated by TCRdb to 2020 to 2022). Libraries were built with RACE. The run used a NextSeq 500. TCRdb reworked the public reads: Q25 trimming with fastp, MiXCR clone assembly, productive beta chains retained. Here each entry gathers all rows of one CDR3 protein and keeps the most common genes and DNA. Recorded for this sample are tens of thousands of distinct CDR3 sequences; around 9.3% of them occurred a single time. The top ten clones comprise less than 5% of the sample. The time point label here, explained by the study, means: patch test 1, 2 weeks after DPC sensitization. Taken with the paper, the label for treatment or condition translates to: therapeutic diphenylcyclopropenone sensitization with weekly scalp DPC. Material: whole blood, obtained in connection with sensitization to the hapten diphenylcyclopropenone (DPC). These receptors all stem from a woman aged 45-65 years with alopecia areata. Some clones in this sample may be carry-over from other donors' samples.

The rearrangement uses TRBV27 and TRBJ2-7; D unclear. Per the germline V gene, CDR1 is MNHEY and CDR2 is SMNVEV (reference sequence). The CDR3 covers 14 residues. Between the trimmed V and J ends, which lost 4 bases and 4 bases, there was a span of 14 bases. CDR3 bases: TGTGCCAGCAGTTCCGCTACCGGCAGGTACGAGCAGTACTTC. Translated: CASSSATGRYEQYF.

This clonotype was detected ten times or more. The chain combines TRBV24-1 with TRBJ2-2; 9 bases match TRBD1. V was clipped by 2 bases and J by 0 bases; unmatched bases: 0. The CDR3 spans 16 residues. Germline CDR1 and CDR2: KGHDR and SFDVKD. The CDR3 coding sequence is TGTGCCACCAGTGATTGGACAGGGGCGAACACCGGGGAGCTGTTTTTT. Translation: CATSDWTGANTGELFF.

This clonotype came up many times. The chain is built from TRBV7-2 and TRBJ2-7; the D call may be TRBD1 or TRBD2 (5 bases each). V dropped 5 bases and J dropped 4 bases, with 9 bases sitting between them. Looked up from germline, CDR1 is SGHTA and CDR2 is FQGNSA. CDR3 length: 12 residues. CDR3 region: CASSLGEYEQYF. The CDR3 DNA sequence: TGTGCCAGCAGCCTAGGGGAGTACGAGCAGTACTTC.

The chain has TRBV4-1 and TRBJ2-7, with 9 bases matching TRBD2. CDR1 and CDR2 (germline): MGHRA, YSYEKL. The CDR3 is 15 amino acids. The ends lost 5 bases at V and 6 bases at J; junction bases unmatched: 11. For the CDR3, the DNA is TGCGCCAGCAGCTCCCCCTCGGGACTAGCATCCGAGCAGTACTTC. Its protein product is CASSSPSGLASEQYF.

This clonotype was detected many times. V gene TRBV7-9 combines with J gene TRBJ1-1; TRBD1 is a possible D gene (5 bases). V was clipped by 1 base and J by 8 bases, with 11 bases between them. Germline CDR1 reads SEHNR; CDR2 reads FQNEAQ (reference sequence). The CDR3 is made up of 13 amino acids. The CDR3 DNA reads TGTGCCAGCAGCTTAGAGCAGGGCGGAGAAGCTTTCTTT. This encodes CASSLEQGGEAFF.

This clonotype was seen ten or more times. The V call is TRBV7-9, the J call TRBJ1-5, with D perhaps matching TRBD1 (6 bases). V shed 2 bases and J shed 2 bases, with 7 bases lying between them. The CDR3 length is 14 residues. Per the germline V gene, CDR1 is SEHNR and CDR2 is FQNEAQ (reference sequence). In DNA form, the CDR3 reads TGTGCCAGCAGCTTACCAGGGGGCAATCAGCCCCAGCATTTT. Translating gives CASSLPGGNQPQHF.

Ten or more counts support this clonotype. This chain joins TRBV20-1 and TRBJ2-5; 9 bases align to TRBD2. V shed 5 bases, J shed 4 bases, and the junction held 17 bases outside the gene matches. The CDR3 is made up of 17 amino acids. CDR1 is DFQATT, CDR2 SNEGSKA, per germline (reference sequence). The CDR3 sequence is CSAADVAGGPDLETQYF. CDR3 bases: TGCAGTGCTGCTGACGTGGCGGGAGGGCCGGATTTAGAGACCCAGTACTTC.

The sample holds many counts of this clonotype. This chain uses TRBV20-1 with TRBJ1-1; D ambiguous. The CDR3 has 14 amino acids. V dropped 0 bases and J dropped 1 base, with 9 bases sitting between them. Per germline, CDR1 DFQATT and CDR2 SNEGSKA (reference sequence). The chain's CDR3 is CSARDDAGNTEAFF. The DNA of the CDR3 is TGCAGTGCTAGAGATGATGCCGGGAACACTGAAGCTTTCTTT.

This clonotype was detected ten times or more. The J gene is TRBJ2-5, the V gene TRBV20-1, with 14 bases matching TRBD2. The CDR3 has 21 amino acids. The V segment lost 6 bases and the J segment 4 bases; nucleotides outside the gene matches: 25. CDR1 is DFQATT, CDR2 SNEGSKA, per germline (reference sequence). The CDR3 loop reads CSATRTKTGTSGSWARETQYF. In DNA form, the CDR3 reads TGCAGTGCAACCCGAACCAAGACCGGGACTAGCGGGAGTTGGGCTCGAGAGACCCAGTACTTC.

This clonotype is classed as medium-sized. This chain joins TRBV18 and TRBJ1-5; unclear D gene. Trimming removed 2 bases from V and 5 bases from J, with 7 bases in between. CDR1 is KGHSH and CDR2 is LQKENI in the germline V gene. The CDR3 covers 13 residues. The CDR3 loop is CASSPGLDQPQHF. In nucleotides, the CDR3 is TGTGCCAGCTCACCAGGGTTAGATCAGCCCCAGCATTTT.

This clonotype was seen many times. The gene calls are TRBV5-1 and TRBJ1-1, with D perhaps TRBD1 (5 bases). Germline V gene data show CDR1 as SGHRS and CDR2 as YFSETQ. This CDR3 is 13 amino acids long. The CDR3 DNA reads TGCGTCACTCGACCGACAGTGAACACTGAAGCTTTCTTT. Amino acids: CVTRPTVNTEAFF.

The V and J genes are TRBV28 and TRBJ2-3; D not resolved. This CDR3 is 13 amino acids long. Germline CDR1 and CDR2: MDHEN and SYDVKM. Trimming took off 5 bases at V and 2 bases at J, with 8 bases between the two ends. The CDR3 sequence: CASSHSNTDTQYF. In nucleotides, the CDR3 is TGTGCCAGCAGTCACTCAAACACAGATACGCAGTATTTT.

In this sample, this clonotype turned up many times. The rearrangement uses TRBV3-2 and TRBJ1-1; TRBD1 was called by the table and not checked on the DNA. TRBV3-2 is classified as a pseudogene. The CDR3 has 12 amino acids. CDR3 coding DNA: TGTGCCAGGGGACCAATGGACACTGAAGCTTTCTTT. Protein product: CARGPMDTEAFF.

This clonotype occurred many times. The chain carries TRBV6-1 and TRBJ2-2, with D possibly TRBD2 on 5 matching bases. Looked up from germline, CDR1 is MNHNS and CDR2 is SASEGT. Trimming removed 5 bases from V and 1 base from J, with 11 bases in between. The CDR3 length is 15 residues. The CDR3: CASSWIGLNTGELFF. The DNA for the CDR3 is TGTGCCAGCAGTTGGATCGGACTGAACACCGGGGAGCTGTTTTTT.

At least ten counts were recorded for this clonotype. This rearrangement joins TRBV5-5 to TRBJ1-2; D gene unclear. The CDR3 consists of 13 residues. V was cut by 5 bases and J by 4 bases, with 12 bases left in between. The V gene's germline CDR1 is SGHKS and CDR2 YYEKEE (reference sequence). The CDR3 loop is CASRDEVRYGYTF. CDR3 in DNA: TGTGCCAGCAGGGATGAGGTTCGCTATGGCTACACCTTC.

At least ten counts were recorded for this clonotype. The rearrangement joins TRBV20-1 to TRBJ2-5; no reliable D call. This CDR3 has 16 residues. The V gene lost 1 base and the J gene lost 3 bases, with 18 bases spanning the gap. In germline, CDR1 is DFQATT, CDR2 SNEGSKA (reference sequence). The CDR3 nucleotides are TGCAGTGCTAGAGCCCTCCTGCCCCGCGTGGAAGAGACCCAGTACTTC. Translation gives CSARALLPRVEETQYF.

This clonotype has a count of ten or more. In nucleotides, the CDR3 is TGCAGCGCCGACCAACACCAACAGGGGGGCCCCTACAATGAGCAGTTCTTC. Protein sequence: CSADQHQQGGPYNEQFF. The chain couples TRBV29-1 to TRBJ2-1; 8 bases map to TRBD1. J lost 2 bases, V lost 7 bases, and 16 bases had no gene match. The CDR3 is made up of 17 amino acids. Per germline, CDR1 SQVTM and CDR2 ANQGSEA.

The chain uses TRBV9 and TRBJ2-1; TRBD2 aligns across 13 bases. The CDR3 is made up of 15 amino acids. From germline, CDR1 is SGDLS and CDR2 YYNGEE. J lost 7 bases, V lost 4 bases, and 5 bases had no gene match. CDR3: CASSPRLAGGNEQFF. The CDR3 nucleotides read TGTGCCAGCAGCCCCAGACTAGCGGGAGGAAATGAGCAGTTCTTC.

This clonotype was counted a single time. The rearrangement uses TRBV2 and TRBJ1-1; D unclear. The germline V gene encodes CDR1 SNHLY and CDR2 FYNNEI. V was clipped by 6 bases and J by 0 bases, with 8 bases between them. This CDR3 region has 13 residues. The CDR3 region has the DNA TGTGCCAGCAGCCGGGGTATGAACACTGAAGCTTTCTTT. It codes for CASSRGMNTEAFF.

This clonotype was observed many times. This chain uses TRBV11-2 with TRBJ2-6, with 11 bases that match TRBD2. The length of the CDR3 is 16 residues. The junction had 2 bases not matched to a gene; V was cut back by 5 bases and J by 2 bases. Per germline, CDR1 SGHAT and CDR2 FQNNGV. The CDR3, as DNA: TGTGCCAGCAGCAGTAGCGGGAGGGCTGGGGCCAACGTCCTGACTTTC. Translating gives CASSSSGRAGANVLTF.

This clonotype was detected many times. The chain joins TRBV6-5 to TRBJ2-1; D not resolved. Trimming removed 6 bases at V and 4 bases at J, with 10 bases between. The germline V gene has CDR1 MNHEY and CDR2 SVGAGI. This CDR3 spans 13 amino acids. In DNA, the CDR3 is TGTGCCAGCAGGGGTACGAGGTACAATGAGCAGTTCTTC. The encoded protein is CASRGTRYNEQFF.

This clonotype was counted ten times or more. The chain combines TRBV4-3 with TRBJ2-1; D possibly uses TRBD1 or TRBD2 (6 bases each). Germline lookup yields CDR1 LGHNA and CDR2 YSLEER. Trimming removed 4 bases from V and 8 bases from J, with 15 bases in between. CDR3 length: 14 amino acids. In DNA form, the CDR3 reads TGCGCCAGCAGCCTAAGGGCCGGGGGCGATGAGCAGTTCTTC. This codes for CASSLRAGGDEQFF.

This clonotype has a count of ten or more. The CDR3 sequence: CASSPWTGELFF. In DNA form, the CDR3 reads TGTGCCAGCAGCCCGTGGACCGGGGAGCTGTTTTTT. This sequence joins TRBV11-2 and TRBJ2-2; D gene ambiguous. The CDR3 sequence is 12 residues long. Germline CDR1 reads SGHAT; CDR2 reads FQNNGV. Between the trimmed V and J ends, which lost 5 bases and 5 bases, there was a span of 6 bases. Together with reference TRBV11-2 and TRBJ2-2, the CDR3 gives the full variable domain: EAGVAQSPRYKIIEKRQSVAFWCNPISGHATLYWYQQILGQGPKLLIQFQNNGVVDDSQLPKDRFSAERLKGVDSTLKIQPAKLEDSAVYLCASSPWTGELFFGEGSRLTVL.

The chain employs TRBV10-1 and TRBJ2-7, with 13 bases fitting TRBD2. The V and J ends lost 5 bases and 3 bases, in that order; junction bases with no gene match: 1. Germline-derived CDR1 and CDR2 are WNHNN and SYGVQD (reference sequence). The CDR3 sequence is 14 residues long. The CDR3 reads CASSWTSGSYEQYF. The DNA of the CDR3 is TGCGCCAGCAGTTGGACTAGCGGGAGCTACGAGCAGTACTTC.